This TCR beta chain was identified during a study of blood T cell repertoires in COVID-19. Study as a whole: T cells, B-cell-depleted T cells, or PBMCs provided the cDNA or gDNA that served as material.

Produced via immunoSEQ multiplex PCR; TCRdb's table is partial and in-frame only. The sample holds 350,000 or so clones, around 82% seen once. The CDR3 sequence is 14 residues long. V dropped 4 bases and J dropped 2; count of bases not matched to a gene: 3. CDR1 is LGHDT and CDR2 is YNNKEL in the germline V gene (reference sequence). The sequenced sample was peripheral blood. The chain uses TRBV3-1 (or the pseudogene TRBV3-2) and TRBJ2-7; 9 nucleotides match TRBD1. This receptor was taken from a man aged 30-40 years with active or convalescent COVID-19. CDR3 DNA sequence: TGTGCCAGCAGCCTCCGACAGGGGGCCTACGAGCAGTACTTC. Translated: CASSLRQGAYEQYF.